Listed here are 14 T cell receptor beta chains from one sample, sequenced in a study of cytomegalovirus exposure and HLA in healthy donors. Primers: 60 Vbeta forward and 13 Jbeta reverse. The table came from immunoSEQ multiplex PCR; TCRdb's copy has only in-frame clones and leaves some out. This table has around 92,000 clones, roughly 74% appearing once. Sequenced input: PBMCs. These receptors originate from a woman aged 70-85 years in good health and CMV-seropositive.

This clone was counted only a few times. The genes are TRBV9 and TRBJ2-7; 15 bases map to TRBD2. CDR3 size: 18 residues. V shed 3 bases and J 4 bases; nucleotides not matched to a gene: 11. CDR1 is SGDLS, CDR2 YYNGEE, per germline. The CDR3: CASSASLGTSGGLYEQYF. CDR3 in DNA: TGTGCCAGCAGCGCCAGTTTGGGGACTAGCGGGGGGCTGTACGAGCAGTACTTC.

This chain uses TRBV6-6 with TRBJ1-2; 9 positions match TRBD1. V shed 2 bases, J shed 6 bases, and the junction held 4 bases outside the gene matches. CDR1 MNHNY and CDR2 SVGAGI come from the germline V gene (reference sequence). The CDR3 totals 14 residues. CDR3 sequence reads: CASSYEQGADGYTF. CDR3 in DNA: TGTGCCAGCAGTTACGAACAGGGGGCAGATGGCTACACCTTC.

The J gene is TRBJ1-4, the V gene TRBV28; 8 positions agree with TRBD1. Trimming took 5 bases from V and 7 from J; bases not matched to a gene: 6. There are 14 residues in the CDR3. Germline CDR1 MDHEN, CDR2 SYDVKM. The CDR3 DNA reads TGTGCCAGCAGTGGCAGGGGGCCTGGTGAAAAACTGTTTTTT. Translating gives CASSGRGPGEKLFF.

The chain couples TRBV27 to TRBJ1-6, with 9 bases that match TRBD1. This CDR3 contains 17 residues. The germline gives CDR1 MNHEY, CDR2 SMNVEV (reference sequence). With V trimmed by 3 bases and J by 10 bases, 13 bases remained unmatched. The CDR3 DNA sequence: TGTGCCAGCAGTTTGGGACAGGGTCTCAGCTTGAGGTCACCCCTCCACTTT. Residues: CASSLGQGLSLRSPLHF.

The genes are TRBV28 and TRBJ2-5, with 8 bases that match TRBD1. This CDR3 is 13 amino acids long. CDR1 MDHEN and CDR2 SYDVKM come from the germline V gene. With V trimmed by 10 bases and J by 5 bases, 9 bases remained unmatched. The CDR3 DNA reads TGTGCCACCATACCAGGGGGCGGGGAGACCCAGTACTTC. Its translation is CATIPGGGETQYF.

This clone was detected only a few times. J is TRBJ2-6 and V is TRBV5-1; D is perhaps TRBD1 (6 bases). V shed 3 bases and J shed 3 bases, with 16 bases lying between them. The CDR3 is 17 amino acids. CDR1 is SGHRS and CDR2 is YFSETQ in the germline V gene. The CDR3 loop reads CASSWSGGLGGANVLTF. The CDR3 DNA reads as TGCGCCAGCAGCTGGTCTGGGGGCCTGGGTGGGGCCAACGTCCTGACTTTC.

V is TRBV5-6 and J is TRBJ2-7; 7 nucleotides agree with TRBD1. The germline V gene encodes CDR1 SGHDT and CDR2 YYEEEE. There are 15 residues in the CDR3. Trimming cost V 2 bases and J 5 bases; bases outside gene matches: 10. CDR3 nucleotides: TGTGCCAGCAGCTTCCCGGGACAGTATGAGAACGAGCAGTACTTC. The encoded protein is CASSFPGQYENEQYF.

The rearrangement links TRBV20-1 to TRBJ1-4; D is uncertain. The CDR3 totals 11 residues. Germline V gene lookup returns CDR1 DFQATT and CDR2 SNEGSKA (reference sequence). Trimming took off 2 bases at V and 7 bases at J, with 5 bases between the two ends. As DNA, the CDR3 is TGCAGTGCTAGAATGGCTGAAAAACTGTTTTTT. Encoded protein: CSARMAEKLFF.

V is TRBV18 and J is TRBJ1-5; a weak D match, TRBD1 (5 bases). V lost 2 bases and J 9 bases, leaving 20 bases between the germline ends. There are 16 residues in the CDR3. Germline assignment: CDR1 KGHSH and CDR2 LQKENI. CDR3 DNA: TGTGCCAGCTCACCAGCGGATTCTACAGGAGAACGGCCCCAGCATTTT. Protein product: CASSPADSTGERPQHF. Variable domain in full (rest from reference TRBV18 and TRBJ1-5): NAGVMQNPRHLVRRRGQEARLRCSPMKGHSHVYWYRQLPEEGLKFMVYLQKENIIDESGMPKERFSAEFPKEGPSILRIQQVVRGDSAAYFCASSPADSTGERPQHFGDGTRLSIL.

This clone appeared a few times. The V call is TRBV27, the J call TRBJ1-1; possible D gene TRBD1, 6 bases. Trimming removed 6 bases at V and 6 bases at J, with 17 bases between. The CDR3 is 14 residues long. Per germline, CDR1 MNHEY and CDR2 SMNVEV (reference sequence). The CDR3 DNA is TGTGCCAGCAGGGACAGACAGGATCTATCTGAAGCTTTCTTT. Its translation: CASRDRQDLSEAFF.

The chain joins TRBV29-1 to TRBJ2-3; 8 bases agree with TRBD2. V gave up 7 bases and J gave up 4 bases; unmatched junction bases: 16. Germline CDR1 and CDR2: SQVTM and ANQGSEA. The CDR3 totals 16 residues. The CDR3 bases are TGCAGCGCAACTCAACTAGCGGTCCGGAATGCAGATACGCAGTATTTT. It specifies CSATQLAVRNADTQYF.

The rearrangement joins TRBV2 to TRBJ1-4, with 9 bases lining up with TRBD1. This CDR3 is built from 14 residues. The ends lost 6 bases at V and 6 bases at J; junction bases unmatched: 5. Germline lookup yields CDR1 SNHLY and CDR2 FYNNEI. CDR3 in DNA: TGTGCCAGCAGGATACAGGGGGCAGATGAAAAACTGTTTTTT. As protein: CASRIQGADEKLFF. Using reference TRBV2 and TRBJ1-4 for the parts outside the CDR3, the full variable domain is EPEVTQTPSHQVTQMGQEVILRCVPISNHLYFYWYRQILGQKVEFLVSFYNNEISEKSEIFDDQFSVERPDGSNFTLKIRSTKLEDSAMYFCASRIQGADEKLFFGSGTQLSVL.

The rearrangement uses TRBV29-1 and TRBJ1-2; TRBD1 matches 8 bases. This CDR3 is built from 14 residues. After removal of 7 bases from V and 4 bases from J, the junction contained 11 bases not matched to a gene. CDR1 and CDR2 from the germline V gene are SQVTM and ANQGSEA. CDR3 DNA sequence: TGCAGCGCTACTCGGACAGGGAGGGTCTATGGCTACACCTTC. It codes for CSATRTGRVYGYTF.

The V call is TRBV6-5, the J call TRBJ2-7; TRBD2 might be the D (5 bases). With 11 bases removed from V and 2 bases from J, the gap between germline ends came to 13 bases. The V gene's germline CDR1 is MNHEY and CDR2 SVGAGI. CDR3 length equals 12 residues. The CDR3 DNA reads as TGTGCCGGAGGTGGCGCCCCCTACGAGCAGTACTTC. It yields the protein CAGGGAPYEQYF.